The TCR beta chain described here comes from a study of blood T cell repertoires in COVID-19. Background on the study: The United States, Italy and Spain provided the acute and convalescent COVID-19 samples. T cells, B-cell-depleted T cells, or PBMCs supplied cDNA or gDNA.

In the original processing: Counts of nucleated cells, estimated from reference gene primer amplification, were obtained. Here immunoSEQ multiplex PCR was the method, and the copy in TCRdb shows in-frame clones only, minus some. The DNA gave D and trimming, while V, J and clone size come from that table. Here the sample spans fewer than 110,000 clones, 85% being singletons. The CDR3 is made up of 15 amino acids. Germline lookup yields CDR1 LNHDA and CDR2 SQIVND (reference sequence). J gave up 7 bases and V 5 bases, and 9 bases lay outside the gene matches. This chain uses TRBV19 with TRBJ2-7; 12 nucleotides line up with TRBD1. The clonotype was recovered from a woman in her sixties or seventies with active or convalescent COVID-19. Sequenced: peripheral blood. This CDR3 is CASSPSGQGALEQYF. For the CDR3, the DNA is TGTGCCAGTAGTCCGTCGGGACAGGGGGCGCTTGAGCAGTACTTC. Together with reference TRBV19 and TRBJ2-7, the CDR3 gives the full variable domain: DGGITQSPKYLFRKEGQNVTLSCEQNLNHDAMYWYRQDPGQGLRLIYYSQIVNDFQKGDIAEGYSVSREKKESFPLTVTSAQKNPTAFYLCASSPSGQGALEQYFGPGTRLTVT.